The clone carrying this T cell receptor (beta chain) was seen a handful of times. The sample holds other DNA sequences that translate to the same CDR3. The data are from a study of blood T cell repertoires in COVID-19. The data were produced by immunoSEQ multiplex PCR, yet TCRdb's version contains in-frame clones alone and is incomplete. The repertoire consists of 300,000 or so clones, with over 75% occurring once and the leading ten covering more than 1%. Cohorts were based on clinical histories the participants reported. This CDR3 is 15 amino acids long. Trimming shortened V by 1 base and J by 1 base, and 11 bases separated the two germline ends. Germline V gene data show CDR1 as SEHNR and CDR2 as FQNEAQ (reference sequence).

Input material: PBMCs or T cells enriched from blood (not recorded which). The J gene is TRBJ2-7, the V gene TRBV7-9; D perhaps matches TRBD1 (6 bases). This TCR was sampled from a woman aged 25-40 years who had recovered from COVID-19. The CDR3 DNA follows: TGTGCCAGCAGCTTAGTGAGGGGGTATTCCTACGAGCAGTACTTC. This encodes CASSLVRGYSYEQYF.